The 9 T cell receptor beta chains presented below share a single source sample, sequenced in a study of cytomegalovirus exposure and HLA in healthy donors. PCR employed 60 Vbeta and 13 Jbeta primers. Assay used: immunoSEQ multiplex PCR; TCRdb lists only in-frame clones, some missing. The sample carries 150,000 to 200,000 clones, around 79% recorded once. Sequenced input: PBMCs. These TCRs come from a woman aged 45-59 years in good health and CMV-seronegative.

In this sample, this clone turned up once. V is TRBV27 and J is TRBJ2-2; TRBD1 matches 8 bases. The CDR3 sequence is 14 residues long. Trimming removed 3 bases from V and 6 bases from J; junction bases left unmatched: 3. CDR1 is MNHEY and CDR2 is SMNVEV in the germline V gene (reference sequence). The CDR3 is CASSFKQGAGELFF. The CDR3 bases are TGTGCCAGCAGTTTTAAACAGGGGGCCGGGGAGCTGTTTTTT.

The chain employs TRBV9 and TRBJ1-1; D ambiguous. Germline V gene data show CDR1 as SGDLS and CDR2 as YYNGEE. Trimming removed 2 bases at V and 1 base at J, with 9 bases between. The CDR3 extends over 14 amino acids. CDR3 in DNA: TGTGCCAGCAGCGTTGGCAGGCGGAACACTGAAGCTTTCTTT. It codes for CASSVGRRNTEAFF.

V usage is TRBV19 and J usage is TRBJ2-7; a possible D gene is TRBD2 (6 bases). The germline V and J ends were trimmed by 3 bases and 1 base, with 16 bases remaining between them. Germline V CDR1 and CDR2: LNHDA, SQIVND (reference sequence). The CDR3 contains 16 residues. CDR3 sequence reads: CASSISSGRVSYEQYF. Here the CDR3 DNA reads TGTGCCAGTAGTATCAGCAGCGGGCGAGTATCCTACGAGCAGTACTTC.

The chain uses TRBV9 and TRBJ2-2; possibly TRBD1 for D (5 bases). The CDR3 runs 15 residues. In germline, CDR1 is SGDLS, CDR2 YYNGEE. V was clipped by 2 bases and J by 7 bases, with 15 bases between them. As DNA, the CDR3 is TGTGCCAGCAGCGTCCAGGGCAGTCTCGACGGGGAGCTGTTTTTT. This sequence encodes CASSVQGSLDGELFF.

V gene TRBV19 combines with J gene TRBJ2-2; unclear D gene. Germline V lookup: CDR1 LNHDA, CDR2 SQIVND (reference sequence). V lost 3 bases and J lost 3, with 8 bases in between. This CDR3 region has 14 residues. The CDR3 sequence: CASSMVQDTGELFF. CDR3 DNA: TGTGCCAGTAGTATGGTGCAGGACACCGGGGAGCTGTTTTTT.

This chain uses TRBV6-1 with TRBJ1-1, with D perhaps TRBD1 (6 bases). The CDR3 length is 15 residues. Between the trimmed V and J ends, which lost 5 bases and 3 bases, there was a span of 16 bases. The germline V gene encodes CDR1 MNHNS and CDR2 SASEGT. The CDR3 sequence is CASSPLTGWDTEAFF. The CDR3 DNA reads as TGTGCCAGCAGTCCACTGACAGGTTGGGACACTGAAGCTTTCTTT.

The rearrangement links TRBV4-1 to TRBJ2-5; 9 bases align to TRBD2. Germline trimming cut 1 base from V and 5 bases from J; bases unmatched to any gene: 2. Germline V lookup: CDR1 MGHRA, CDR2 YSYEKL. The CDR3 runs to 14 residues. The CDR3 spells CASSQVAGGETQYF. The CDR3 coding sequence is TGCGCCAGCAGCCAAGTCGCGGGGGGGGAGACCCAGTACTTC.

The chain combines TRBV18 with TRBJ1-1; D gene unclear. The ends were cut back, 5 bases at V and 7 bases at J, with 14 bases in the middle. Germline V gives CDR1 KGHSH, CDR2 LQKENI. The length of the CDR3 is 13 residues. Here the CDR3 reads CASSSRGTNEAFF. The CDR3 bases are TGTGCCAGCTCATCCCGCGGCACCAATGAAGCTTTCTTT.

The chain carries TRBV18 and TRBJ1-1, with TRBD1 matching over 7 bases. This CDR3 region has 16 residues. Germline V gene sequence: CDR1 KGHSH, CDR2 LQKENI. With 6 bases clipped from V and 0 bases from J, the junction kept 10 bases outside the gene matches. The CDR3 here is CASSPVRGLMNTEAFF. As DNA, the CDR3 is TGTGCCAGCTCCCCCGTAAGGGGGCTAATGAACACTGAAGCTTTCTTT.